The clone carrying this TCR beta chain was seen repeatedly, ten times or more. The antigen is not known. This entry is derived from a study of T cells in Graves' hyperthyroidism and ophthalmopathy. Diagnoses used clinical symptoms, serum thyroxine and TRAb, thyroid ultrasound and orbital computed tomography. Out of 10 ml of fresh peripheral blood came the PBMCs. Trimming took 7 bases from V and 0 from J, leaving 10 bases between them. The CDR3 totals 13 residues. CDR1 is SNHLY, CDR2 FYNNEI, per germline. From RNA transcripts, TCR beta CDR3 regions were amplified. HTBI primers drove first-round RT-PCR of the TCR CDR3. TCRdb reprocessed the multiplex PCR reads via MiXCR and lists one record per CDR3 protein. The sample includes around 610,000 distinct CDR3 sequences, roughly 14% of them seen just once. Whole-study findings and limits: Ophthalmopathy, as predicted by the model, came a median approximately 6.5 months after the prediction. The majority of expanded thyroid clonotypes above 0.001 also appeared in blood.

V is TRBV2 and J is TRBJ2-7; D not resolved. The sequencing input was blood. This TCR was recovered from a woman aged 40 to 50 with Graves' ophthalmopathy. Here the CDR3 DNA reads TGTGCCAGCACACCACCGGCCTCCTACGAGCAGTACTTC. Its protein is CASTPPASYEQYF.